A selection of T cell receptor beta chains follows, all from one sample in a study of T cells after posttransplantation cyclophosphamide. The data were produced by immunoSEQ multiplex PCR, yet TCRdb's version contains in-frame clones alone and is incomplete. The top ten clones hold 20% to 25% of a sample with 6,100 or so clones, roughly 77% of them seen once. This sample comprised PBMCs, obtained 1,400 to 1,500 days after allogeneic stem cell transplant with posttransplant cyclophosphamide. The receptor source for this set is a male patient in his thirties who received an allogeneic stem cell transplant from a related donor, was CMV-positive, and had acute GVHD only. Some T cells may be transferred from the graft donor. CDR3s include the opening cysteine and the closing phenylalanine or tryptophan. The D gene is left open where the match is weak. Only part of the rows carry a size: once, few, many, or a class if the clone is expanded.

>TRBJ2-7|TRBV27|TRBD2|once
CASSLTGTSGYYEQYF
TGTGCCAGCAGTTTAACCGGGACTAGCGGATACTACGAGCAGTACTTC
>TRBJ2-5|TRBV6-5|.|.
CASSQTSLGETQYF
TGTGCCAGCAGTCAAACTAGTTTAGGAGAGACCCAGTACTTC
>TRBJ2-1|TRBV7-2|.|.
CASSLNRAGNEQFF
TGTGCCAGCAGCTTAAACAGGGCGGGCAATGAGCAGTTCTTC
>TRBJ1-5|TRBV2|.|.
CASSDGAGHNNQPQHF
TGTGCCAGCAGTGATGGGGCAGGGCACAACAATCAGCCCCAGCATTTT
>TRBJ2-2|TRBV2|TRBD1|.
CASRGRTGYTGELFF
TGTGCCAGCAGGGGTCGGACAGGGTACACCGGGGAGCTGTTTTTT
>TRBJ2-5|TRBV5-4|.|.
CASSLDGLQETQYF
TGTGCCAGCAGCTTGGATGGACTACAAGAGACCCAGTACTTC
>TRBJ1-2|TRBV29-1|.|.
CSVGGGGYGYTF
TGCAGCGTTGGCGGGGGCGGCTATGGCTACACCTTC
>TRBJ2-1|TRBV11-2|.|.
CASSLGMGLGEQFF
TGTGCCAGCAGCTTAGGGATGGGGCTCGGTGAGCAGTTCTTC
>TRBJ1-1|TRBV30|.|.
CAWVPGTEAFF
TGTGCCTGGGTCCCGGGCACTGAAGCTTTCTTT
>TRBJ2-3|TRBV5-1|.|.
CASSLEGGQITDTQYF
TGCGCCAGCAGCTTGGAAGGCGGACAGATCACAGATACGCAGTATTTT
>TRBJ2-3|TRBV7-3|.|few
CASSLTPLTDTQYF
TGTGCCAGCAGCTTAACCCCTTTAACAGATACGCAGTATTTT
>TRBJ2-7|TRBV4-3|TRBD2|.
CASSQEAGTPYEQYF
TGCGCCAGCAGCCAAGAAGCGGGGACCCCCTACGAGCAGTACTTC
>TRBJ2-1|TRBV6-6|TRBD2|.
CASSTSGGANEQFF
TGTGCCAGCAGTACTAGCGGGGGGGCCAATGAGCAGTTCTTC
>TRBJ2-5|TRBV6-5|TRBD2|.
CASRRISGVETQYF
TGTGCCAGCAGGAGGATTAGCGGGGTGGAGACCCAGTACTTC
>TRBJ1-5|TRBV19|TRBD1|.
CASTPSGTGWAGVNQPQHF
TGTGCCAGTACTCCCTCTGGGACAGGGTGGGCGGGGGTCAATCAGCCCCAGCATTTT
>TRBJ2-3|TRBV28|TRBD1|.
CASSFRGLEDTQYF
TGTGCCAGCAGTTTCAGGGGGCTTGAAGATACGCAGTATTTT
>TRBJ2-7|TRBV7-8|TRBD2|few
CASSPGTTIKTYEQYF
TGTGCCAGCAGCCCCGGGACTACCATAAAAACCTACGAGCAGTACTTC
>TRBJ2-7|TRBV7-2|.|few
CASSFTYEQYF
TGTGCCAGCAGTTTTACCTACGAGCAGTACTTC
>TRBJ2-7|TRBV13|TRBD2|few
CASSLGRGGPYEQYF
TGTGCCAGCAGCTTAGGTCGGGGGGGACCCTACGAGCAGTACTTC
>TRBJ2-5|TRBV4-2|TRBD2|.
CASSQAGLAAQETQYF
TGTGCCAGCAGCCAAGCCGGACTAGCGGCACAAGAGACCCAGTACTTC
>TRBJ1-1|TRBV9|TRBD1|.
CASSAGTATEAFF
TGTGCCAGCAGCGCCGGGACAGCCACTGAAGCTTTCTTT
>TRBJ2-5|TRBV10-2|TRBD2|.
CASSGGARETQYF
TGCGCCAGCAGCGGGGGGGCAAGGGAGACCCAGTACTTC
>TRBJ2-7|TRBV4-2|.|.
CASRKGSHEQYF
TGTGCCAGCAGGAAAGGGAGCCACGAGCAGTACTTC
>TRBJ2-5|TRBV9|.|.
CASSVGQQETQYF
TGTGCCAGCAGCGTCGGACAGCAAGAGACCCAGTACTTC
>TRBJ2-3|TRBV6-5|TRBD2|.
CASRTGLAGTDTQYF
TGTGCCAGCAGGACGGGACTAGCCGGCACAGATACGCAGTATTTT
>TRBJ1-2|TRBV21-1|.|few
CANKRQGFFFF
TGTGCCAACAAGAGACAGGGCTTCTTCTTCTTC
>TRBJ2-5|TRBV11-2|.|.
CASSFSGNGETQYF
TGTGCCAGCAGCTTTTCAGGGAACGGAGAGACCCAGTACTTC
>TRBJ1-5|TRBV23-1|.|.
CASSQAKRERGQPQHF
TGCGCCAGCAGTCAAGCCAAACGGGAAAGAGGGCAGCCCCAGCATTTT